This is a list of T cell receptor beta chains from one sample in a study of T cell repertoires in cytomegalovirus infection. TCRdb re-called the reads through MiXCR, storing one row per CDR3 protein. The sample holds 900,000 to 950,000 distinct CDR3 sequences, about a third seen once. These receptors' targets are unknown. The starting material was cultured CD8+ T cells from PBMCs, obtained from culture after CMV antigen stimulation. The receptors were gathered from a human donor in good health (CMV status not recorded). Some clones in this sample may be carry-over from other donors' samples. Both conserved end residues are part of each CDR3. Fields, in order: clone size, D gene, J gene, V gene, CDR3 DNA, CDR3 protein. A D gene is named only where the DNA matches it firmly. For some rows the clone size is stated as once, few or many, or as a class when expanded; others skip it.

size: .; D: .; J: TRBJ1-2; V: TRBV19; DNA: TGTGCCAGTAGTATAGCGACGGCAGCATATGGCTACACCTTC; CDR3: CASSIATAAYGYTF
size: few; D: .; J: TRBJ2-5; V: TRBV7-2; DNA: TGTGCCAGCAGCTTCGCCTGGGACCAGTACTTC; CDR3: CASSFAWDQYF
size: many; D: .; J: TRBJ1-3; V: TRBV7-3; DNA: TGTGCCAGCAGCTTAGACGCCGGTGGAAACACCATATATTTT; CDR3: CASSLDAGGNTIYF
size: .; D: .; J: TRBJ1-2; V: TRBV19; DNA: TGTGCCAGTAGTATACCCTTTCAGGACCGAGATGGCTACACCTTC; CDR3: CASSIPFQDRDGYTF
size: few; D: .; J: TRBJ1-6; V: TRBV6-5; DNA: TGTGCCAGCAGTTACTCGCAGCCAGAACTTAATTCACCCCTCCACTTT; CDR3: CASSYSQPELNSPLHF
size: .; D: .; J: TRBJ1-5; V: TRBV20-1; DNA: TGCAGTGTCCCGACAGGTCGGAGCAATCAGCCCCAGCATTTT; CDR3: CSVPTGRSNQPQHF
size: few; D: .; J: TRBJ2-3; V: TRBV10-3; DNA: TGTGCCATCAGTGAGCTGGTGTCTGGCACAGATACGCAGTATTTT; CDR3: CAISELVSGTDTQYF
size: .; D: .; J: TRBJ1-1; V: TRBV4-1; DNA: TGCGCCAGCAGCCAAGATAGGAGTGCAGGCACTGAAGCTTTCTTT; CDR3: CASSQDRSAGTEAFF
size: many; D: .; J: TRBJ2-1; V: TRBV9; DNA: TGTGCCAGCAGTCATGGGGGAACGGACAATGAGCAGTTCTTC; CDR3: CASSHGGTDNEQFF
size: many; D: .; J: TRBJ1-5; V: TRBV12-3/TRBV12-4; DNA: TGTGCCAGCAGTTTTTGGCCAGGAAACAGCAATCAGCCCCAGCATTTT; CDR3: CASSFWPGNSNQPQHF
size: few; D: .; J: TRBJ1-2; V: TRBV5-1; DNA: TGCGCCAGCAGCTTGGCCCGACAGTCGAACGATGACTACACCTTC; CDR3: CASSLARQSNDDYTF
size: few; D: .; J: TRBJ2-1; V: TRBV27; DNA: TGTGCCAGCAGTCGTGGGGACGGGGCCCACTACAATGAGCAGTTCTTC; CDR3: CASSRGDGAHYNEQFF
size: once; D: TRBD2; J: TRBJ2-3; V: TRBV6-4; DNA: TGTGCCAGCAGTGAAGGACTAGCGATGAGCACAGATACGCAGTATTTT; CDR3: CASSEGLAMSTDTQYF
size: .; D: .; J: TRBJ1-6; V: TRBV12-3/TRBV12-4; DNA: TGTGTCAGCACCCCAGGGGTTAGTAATTCACCCCTCCACTTT; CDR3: CVSTPGVSNSPLHF
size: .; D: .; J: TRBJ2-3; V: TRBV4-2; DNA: TGTGCCAGCAGCCAAGACCCGTTAGCCTCGTGGCGGGGGCCCACAGATACGCAGTATTTT; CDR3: CASSQDPLASWRGPTDTQYF
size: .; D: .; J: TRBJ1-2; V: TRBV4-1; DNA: TGCGCCAGCAGCCCCTCTGGGACCGCCGGAGTGGAAGGCTACACCTTC; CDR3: CASSPSGTAGVEGYTF
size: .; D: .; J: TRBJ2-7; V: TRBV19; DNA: TGTGCCAGTAGTATGGGCGGATTAAGCTCCTACGAGCAGTACTTC; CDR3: CASSMGGLSSYEQYF
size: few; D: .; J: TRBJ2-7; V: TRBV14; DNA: TGTGCCAGCAGCCAAGTGAACACCGACTACGAGCAGTACTTC; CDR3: CASSQVNTDYEQYF